The T cell receptor (beta chain) under discussion was sequenced for a study of T cells after yellow fever vaccination. This clonotype appeared many times. The CDR3 length is 17 residues. CDR1 is SGDLS and CDR2 is YYNGEE in the germline V gene. Trimming removed 3 bases from V and 10 bases from J; junction bases left unmatched: 11. TCRdb re-analysed the 5' RACE reads in MiXCR, keeping a single row per CDR3 protein. The table records 25,000 to 30,000 distinct CDR3 sequences, over 3.5% of them present only once. The source is a man younger than 35 who received the YFV17D yellow fever vaccine. The J gene is TRBJ2-1, the V gene TRBV9; 15 bases line up with TRBD2. Sequenced here: PBMCs, either bulk or a sorted T-cell subset (CD4+, CD8+, memory, or dextramer-sorted; not recorded which), sampled on the day of the yellow fever booster vaccination. CDR3 residues: CASSAPGGTSGGREQFF. As DNA, the CDR3 is TGTGCCAGCAGCGCCCCGGGTGGGACTAGCGGGGGGCGGGAGCAGTTCTTC.